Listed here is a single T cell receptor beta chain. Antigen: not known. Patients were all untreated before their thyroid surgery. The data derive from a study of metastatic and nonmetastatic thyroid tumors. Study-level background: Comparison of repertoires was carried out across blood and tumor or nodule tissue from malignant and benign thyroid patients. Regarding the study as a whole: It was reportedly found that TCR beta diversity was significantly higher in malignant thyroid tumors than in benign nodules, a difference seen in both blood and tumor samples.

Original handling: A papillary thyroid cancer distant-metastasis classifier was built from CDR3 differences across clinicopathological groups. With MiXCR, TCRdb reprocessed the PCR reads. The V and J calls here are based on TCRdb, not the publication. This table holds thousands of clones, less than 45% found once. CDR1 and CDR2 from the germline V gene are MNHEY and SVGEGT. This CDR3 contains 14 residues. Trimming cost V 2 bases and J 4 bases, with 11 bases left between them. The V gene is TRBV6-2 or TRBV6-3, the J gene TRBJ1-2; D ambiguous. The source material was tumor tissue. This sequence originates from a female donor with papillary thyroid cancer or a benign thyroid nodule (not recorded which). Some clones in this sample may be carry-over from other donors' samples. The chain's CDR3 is CASSYGMGSYGYTF. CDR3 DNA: TGTGCCAGCAGTTACGGGATGGGGAGCTATGGCTACACCTTC.